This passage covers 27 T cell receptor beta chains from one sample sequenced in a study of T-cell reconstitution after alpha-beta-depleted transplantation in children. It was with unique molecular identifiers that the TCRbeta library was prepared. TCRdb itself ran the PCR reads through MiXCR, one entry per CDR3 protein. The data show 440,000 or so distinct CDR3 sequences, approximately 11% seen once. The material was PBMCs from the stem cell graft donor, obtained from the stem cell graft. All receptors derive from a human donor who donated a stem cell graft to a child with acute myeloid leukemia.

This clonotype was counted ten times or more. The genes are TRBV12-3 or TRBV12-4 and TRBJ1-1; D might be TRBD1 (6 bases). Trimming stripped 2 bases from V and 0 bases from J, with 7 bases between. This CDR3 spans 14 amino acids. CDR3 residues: CASSLRTVNTEAFF. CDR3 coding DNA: TGTGCCAGCAGTTTAAGGACAGTGAACACTGAAGCTTTCTTT.

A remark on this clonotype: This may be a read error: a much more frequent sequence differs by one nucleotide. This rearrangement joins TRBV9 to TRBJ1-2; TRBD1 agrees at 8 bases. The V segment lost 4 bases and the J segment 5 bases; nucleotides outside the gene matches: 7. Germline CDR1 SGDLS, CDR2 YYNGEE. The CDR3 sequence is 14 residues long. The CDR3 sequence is CASSPQGAEYGYTF. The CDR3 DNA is TGTGCCAGCAGCCCTCAGGGGGCGGAGTATGGCTACACCTTC.

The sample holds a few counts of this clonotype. In nucleotides, the CDR3 is TGCAGCGTTGGTAGCGGGGGGACGGGAGATACGCAGTATTTT. Its translation is CSVGSGGTGDTQYF. The chain links TRBV29-1 to TRBJ2-3, with TRBD2 identical over 10 bases. Germline V gene sequence: CDR1 SQVTM, CDR2 ANQGSEA. V lost 4 bases to trimming and J lost 5 bases; unmatched junction nucleotides: 6. The CDR3 consists of 14 residues.

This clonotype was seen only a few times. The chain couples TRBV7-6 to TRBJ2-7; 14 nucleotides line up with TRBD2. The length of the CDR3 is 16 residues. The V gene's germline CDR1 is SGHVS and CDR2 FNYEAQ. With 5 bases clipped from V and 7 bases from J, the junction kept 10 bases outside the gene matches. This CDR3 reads CASSPSLGLAGGEQYF. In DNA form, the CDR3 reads TGTGCCAGCAGCCCCTCCCTTGGACTAGCGGGAGGTGAGCAGTACTTC.

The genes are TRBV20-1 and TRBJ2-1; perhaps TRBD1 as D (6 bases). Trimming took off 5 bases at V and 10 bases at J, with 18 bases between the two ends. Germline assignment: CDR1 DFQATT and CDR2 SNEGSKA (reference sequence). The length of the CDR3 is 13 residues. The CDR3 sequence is CSAGGGSYEEQFF. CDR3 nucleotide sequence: TGCAGTGCTGGGGGCGGCAGCTACGAGGAGCAGTTCTTC.

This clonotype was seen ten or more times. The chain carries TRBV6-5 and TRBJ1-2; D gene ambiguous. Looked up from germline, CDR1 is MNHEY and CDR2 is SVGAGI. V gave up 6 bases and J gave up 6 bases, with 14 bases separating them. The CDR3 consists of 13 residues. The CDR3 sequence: CASRLHQGDGYTF. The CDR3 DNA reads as TGTGCCAGCAGATTACATCAAGGTGATGGCTACACCTTC.

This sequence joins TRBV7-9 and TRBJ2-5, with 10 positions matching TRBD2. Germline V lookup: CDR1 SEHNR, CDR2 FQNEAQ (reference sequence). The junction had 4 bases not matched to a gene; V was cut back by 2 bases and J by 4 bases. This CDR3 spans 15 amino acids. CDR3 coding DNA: TGTGCCAGCAGCTTACAAGCGGGGGGGCCAGAGACCCAGTACTTC. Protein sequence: CASSLQAGGPETQYF.

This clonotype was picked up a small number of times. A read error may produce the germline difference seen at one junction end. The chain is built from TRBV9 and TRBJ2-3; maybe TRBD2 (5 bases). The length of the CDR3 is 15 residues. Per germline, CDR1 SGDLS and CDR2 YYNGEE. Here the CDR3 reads CASSVAGRGTDTHYF. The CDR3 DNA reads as TGTGCCAGCAGCGTCGCGGGCCGGGGAACAGATACGCATTATTTT.

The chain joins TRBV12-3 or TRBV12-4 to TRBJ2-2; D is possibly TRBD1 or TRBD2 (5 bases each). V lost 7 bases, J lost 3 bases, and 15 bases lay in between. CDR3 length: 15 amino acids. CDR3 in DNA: TGTGCCAGCAAAGGGGACGGACTCTACACCGGGGAGCTGTTTTTT. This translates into CASKGDGLYTGELFF.

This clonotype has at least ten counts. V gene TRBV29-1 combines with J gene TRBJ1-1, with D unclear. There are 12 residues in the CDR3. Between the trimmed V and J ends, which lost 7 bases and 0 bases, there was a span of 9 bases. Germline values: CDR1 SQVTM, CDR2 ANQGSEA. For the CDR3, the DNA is TGCAGCGCCGGTTCCCTGAACACTGAAGCTTTCTTT. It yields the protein CSAGSLNTEAFF.

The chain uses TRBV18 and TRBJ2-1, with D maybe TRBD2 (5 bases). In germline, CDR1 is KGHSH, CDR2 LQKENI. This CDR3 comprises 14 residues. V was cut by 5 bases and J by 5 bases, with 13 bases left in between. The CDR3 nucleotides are TGTGCCAGCTCATGGTTGGGAGAAAACAATGAGCAGTTCTTC. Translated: CASSWLGENNEQFF. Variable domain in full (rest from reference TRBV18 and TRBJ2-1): NAGVMQNPRHLVRRRGQEARLRCSPMKGHSHVYWYRQLPEEGLKFMVYLQKENIIDESGMPKERFSAEFPKEGPSILRIQQVVRGDSAAYFCASSWLGENNEQFFGPGTRLTVL.

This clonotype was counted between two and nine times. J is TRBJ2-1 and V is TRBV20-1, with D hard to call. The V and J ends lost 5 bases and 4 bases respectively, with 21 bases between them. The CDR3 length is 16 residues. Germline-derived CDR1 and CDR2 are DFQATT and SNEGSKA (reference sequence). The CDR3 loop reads CSASQLVGASYNEQFF. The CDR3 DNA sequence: TGCAGTGCTTCACAGCTAGTCGGAGCGTCATACAATGAGCAGTTCTTC.

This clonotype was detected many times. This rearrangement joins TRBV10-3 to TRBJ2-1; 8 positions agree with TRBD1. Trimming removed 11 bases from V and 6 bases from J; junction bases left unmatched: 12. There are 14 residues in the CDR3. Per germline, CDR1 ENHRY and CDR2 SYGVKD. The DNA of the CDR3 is TGTGCCTCCTACCGGGACAGGTTATTCAATGAGCAGTTCTTC. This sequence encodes CASYRDRLFNEQFF.

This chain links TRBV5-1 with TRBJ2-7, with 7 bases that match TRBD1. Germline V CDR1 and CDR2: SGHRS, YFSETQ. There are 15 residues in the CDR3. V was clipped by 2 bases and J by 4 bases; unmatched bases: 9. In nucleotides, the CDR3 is TGCGCCAGCAGCTTTCGGTCCGGACAGGAATACGAGCAGTACTTC. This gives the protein CASSFRSGQEYEQYF.

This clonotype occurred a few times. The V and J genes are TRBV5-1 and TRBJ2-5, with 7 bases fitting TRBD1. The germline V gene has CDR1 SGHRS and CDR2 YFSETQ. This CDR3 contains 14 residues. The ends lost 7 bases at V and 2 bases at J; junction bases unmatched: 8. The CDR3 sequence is CASSSRGQQETQYF. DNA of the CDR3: TGCGCCAGCTCCTCCCGGGGACAGCAAGAGACCCAGTACTTC.

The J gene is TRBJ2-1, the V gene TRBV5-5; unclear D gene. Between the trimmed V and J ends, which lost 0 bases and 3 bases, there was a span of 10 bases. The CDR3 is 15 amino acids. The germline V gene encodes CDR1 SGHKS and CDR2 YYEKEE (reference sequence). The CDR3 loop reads CASSLETRNYNEQFF. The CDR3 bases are TGTGCCAGCAGCTTGGAAACACGCAACTACAATGAGCAGTTCTTC.

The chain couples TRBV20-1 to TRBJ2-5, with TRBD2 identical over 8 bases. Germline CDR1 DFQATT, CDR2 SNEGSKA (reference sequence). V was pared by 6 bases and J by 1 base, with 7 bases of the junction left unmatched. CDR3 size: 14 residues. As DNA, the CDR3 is TGCAGTGCCCCCGAAGCGGGAGTCCAAGAGACCCAGTACTTC. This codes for CSAPEAGVQETQYF.

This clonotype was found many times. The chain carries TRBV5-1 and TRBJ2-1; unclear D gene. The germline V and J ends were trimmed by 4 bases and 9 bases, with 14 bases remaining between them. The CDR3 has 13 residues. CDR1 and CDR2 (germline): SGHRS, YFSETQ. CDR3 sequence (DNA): TGCGCCAGCAGCCCGGTGACCGGAGTTGAGCAGTTCTTC. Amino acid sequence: CASSPVTGVEQFF.

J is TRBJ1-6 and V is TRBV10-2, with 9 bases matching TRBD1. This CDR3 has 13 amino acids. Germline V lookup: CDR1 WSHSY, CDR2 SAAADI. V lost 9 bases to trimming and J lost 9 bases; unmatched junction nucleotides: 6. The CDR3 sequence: CARGQGGGSPLHF. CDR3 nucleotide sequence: TGCGCCAGGGGACAGGGAGGGGGTTCACCCCTCCACTTT.

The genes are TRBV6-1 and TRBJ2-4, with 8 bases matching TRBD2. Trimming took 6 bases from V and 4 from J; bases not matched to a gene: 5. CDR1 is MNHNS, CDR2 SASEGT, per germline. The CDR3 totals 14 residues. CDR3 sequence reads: CASRRAGGKNIQYF. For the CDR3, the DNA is TGTGCCAGCAGGAGGGCGGGGGGTAAAAACATTCAGTACTTC.

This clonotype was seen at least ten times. In nucleotides, the CDR3 is TGCAGCGTTGAGTCCGACAGGGCAACTTTCTTT. Residues: CSVESDRATFF. The chain uses TRBV29-1 and TRBJ1-1; 7 positions match TRBD1. V lost 3 bases to trimming and J lost 12 bases; unmatched junction nucleotides: 7. Per the germline V gene, CDR1 is SQVTM and CDR2 is ANQGSEA. This CDR3 is 11 amino acids long.

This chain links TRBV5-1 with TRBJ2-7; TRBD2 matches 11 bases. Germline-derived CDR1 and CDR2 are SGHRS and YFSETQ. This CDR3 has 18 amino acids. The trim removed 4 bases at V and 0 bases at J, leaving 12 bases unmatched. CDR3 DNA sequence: TGCGCCAGCAGCAAGGAGGGGACTAGCGGATTAAGCTCCTACGAGCAGTACTTC. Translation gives CASSKEGTSGLSSYEQYF.

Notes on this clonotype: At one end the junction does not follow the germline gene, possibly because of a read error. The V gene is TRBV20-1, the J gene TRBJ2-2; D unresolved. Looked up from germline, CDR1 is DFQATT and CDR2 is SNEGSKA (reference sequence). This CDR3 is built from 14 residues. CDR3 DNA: TGCAGTGCAAGAGGAGTGCAGTCCACCGGGGAGCTGTTTTTT. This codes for CSARGVQSTGELFF.

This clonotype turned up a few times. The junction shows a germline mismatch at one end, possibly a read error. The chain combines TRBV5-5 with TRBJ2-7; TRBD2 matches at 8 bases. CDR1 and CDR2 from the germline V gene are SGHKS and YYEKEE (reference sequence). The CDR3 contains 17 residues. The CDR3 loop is CASSLEQREWTSHEQYF. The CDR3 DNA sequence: TGTGCCAGCAGCTTGGAACAGCGGGAGTGGACCTCCCACGAGCAGTACTTC.

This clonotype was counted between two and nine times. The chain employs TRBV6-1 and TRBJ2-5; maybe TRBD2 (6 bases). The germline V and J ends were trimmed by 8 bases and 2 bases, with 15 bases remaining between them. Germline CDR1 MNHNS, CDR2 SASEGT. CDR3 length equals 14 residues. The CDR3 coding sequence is TGTGCCAGCGGCCCACTGGGGGGTCAAGAGACCCAGTACTTC. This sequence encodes CASGPLGGQETQYF.

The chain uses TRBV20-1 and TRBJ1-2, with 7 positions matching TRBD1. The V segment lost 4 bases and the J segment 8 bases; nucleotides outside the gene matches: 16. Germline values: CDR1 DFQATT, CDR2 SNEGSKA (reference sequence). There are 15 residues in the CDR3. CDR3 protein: CSAKGGQADQWGYTF. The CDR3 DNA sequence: TGCAGTGCTAAAGGCGGACAGGCGGACCAGTGGGGCTACACCTTC.

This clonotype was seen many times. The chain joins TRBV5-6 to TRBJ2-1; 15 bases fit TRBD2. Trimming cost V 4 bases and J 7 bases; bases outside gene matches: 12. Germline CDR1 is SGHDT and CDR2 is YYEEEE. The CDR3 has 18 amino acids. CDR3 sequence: CASSMGGLAGGPGNEQFF. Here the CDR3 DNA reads TGTGCCAGCAGCATGGGCGGACTAGCGGGGGGGCCGGGGAATGAGCAGTTCTTC.